This T cell receptor beta chain was captured in a study of TET2 disruption in CD19-targeted CAR T cells (dated by TCRdb to the late 2010s). At the level of the whole study: Sample numbers were set by the original clinical trial design and sample availability, with no additional inclusion criteria.

The CDR3 contains 12 residues, cysteine and phenylalanine counted. The DNA has 27 bases, all within the CDR3, and is read from base 1. From a lookup of the germline V gene, CDR1 and CDR2 are MDHEN and SYDVKM. V and J are truncated by 7 bases and 4 bases respectively, leaving an intervening sequence of 10 bases. TCR beta chain deep sequencing was performed with the immunoSEQ assay. On the authors' methods: Only productive TCR beta rearrangements went into calculating clonotype frequencies. The table was pulled from immuneACCESS by TCRdb, which kept in-frame rearrangements only. Such tables lose some clones; where checked, under half of the loss comes from unresolved V genes, and the rest has no known cause. From that table come the V and J calls and clone size; the DNA was used to work out D and trimming. This sample's listing comprises 25,000 or so clones. The ten largest clonotypes hold approximately 2% of the sample.

In light of the paper, this sample's treatment or condition label describes: autologous CTL019 cells: CD19 CAR with 4-1BB and CD3 zeta domains. The CD19 CAR incorporated TCR zeta and 4-1BB costimulatory signaling domains. Leukapheresis was used to collect T cells from peripheral blood for manufacturing CTL019. The DNeasy Blood and Tissue Kit was used to extract genomic DNA from pre-infusion T cells, peripheral blood, or sorted post-infusion T cells. Paper-wide results and their limitations: Conclusions about the patient's CAR T cells rested on extensive analysis of a single subject.

Details on this clone: Its antigen remains undetermined. The read ends 3 residues early relative to the CDR3; the germline J gene fills the gap.

The TCR was taken from a man between 65 and 85 years old with chronic lymphocytic leukemia. Recombination connected TRBV28 to TRBJ1-1; TRBD1 is possibly the D segment (6 matching bases). The material sequenced was CD8- CAR+ T cells sorted from cultured blood T cells, taken for CD19 CAR T cell therapy. What the cell subset or site label conveys for this sample: CD8-negative CAR-positive T cells from the infusion product. This receptor carries the CDR3 CASIIQGTEAFF. The sequenced CDR3 bases are TGTGCCAGCATTATACAGGGCACTGAA.